This T cell receptor (beta chain) was profiled in a study of cytomegalovirus exposure and HLA in healthy donors. Trimming pared 4 bases from V and 0 bases from J, leaving 16 bases between. Germline CDR1 SEHNR, CDR2 FQNEAQ (reference sequence). CDR3 length: 18 amino acids. 13 Jbeta primers and 60 Vbeta primers were used for the PCR. This table comes from immunoSEQ multiplex PCR, and its TCRdb copy is limited to in-frame clones, with some not included. Here the sample spans under 200,000 clones, around 74% being singletons. This chain uses TRBV7-9 with TRBJ2-6; TRBD2 is a possible D gene (5 bases). The TCR was taken from a man aged 18 to 30 in good health and CMV-seronegative. Sequenced: PBMCs. CDR3 in amino acids: CASSSMGRRFSGANVLTF. The CDR3, as DNA: TGTGCCAGCAGCTCCATGGGGAGACGGTTCTCTGGGGCCAACGTCCTGACTTTC.